The 27 T cell receptor beta chains below come from one sample, sequenced in a study of cytomegalovirus exposure and HLA in healthy donors. The study ran its PCR with 60 Vbeta and 13 Jbeta primers. Only in-frame clones appear in the TCRdb table, and some are missing; sequencing was by immunoSEQ multiplex PCR. The table shows under 200,000 clones, with 79% occurring only once. Sequenced input: PBMCs. These receptors all come from a woman aged 40 to 55 in good health and CMV-seronegative.

J is TRBJ2-5 and V is TRBV6-1, with a tentative D call TRBD1 (5 bases). With 5 bases removed from V and 10 bases from J, the gap between germline ends came to 11 bases. Germline-derived CDR1 and CDR2 are MNHNS and SASEGT. The CDR3 runs to 11 residues. The CDR3 nucleotides are TGTGCCAGCAGTTTGCGACAGTTCCAGTACTTC. Protein sequence: CASSLRQFQYF.

The chain has TRBV27 and TRBJ1-6, with TRBD1 matching 9 bases. CDR1 and CDR2 from the germline V gene are MNHEY and SMNVEV (reference sequence). CDR3 size: 15 residues. Losses at the gene ends were 5 bases for V and 7 bases for J; bases not matched to a gene: 6. As DNA, the CDR3 is TGTGCCAGCAGTACCAGACAGGGGGGAAATTCACCCCTCCACTTT. Its protein is CASSTRQGGNSPLHF.

This clone was counted once. J is TRBJ2-1 and V is TRBV6-1; 16 positions agree with TRBD2. The CDR3 extends over 20 amino acids. Germline values: CDR1 MNHNS, CDR2 SASEGT. The V and J ends lost 2 bases and 3 bases, in that order; junction bases with no gene match: 10. The CDR3, as DNA: TGTGCCAGCAGTGAAATCGGGACTAGCGGGGGGGCAACACTCTACAATGAGCAGTTCTTC. As protein: CASSEIGTSGGATLYNEQFF.

The chain joins TRBV6-9 to TRBJ2-7, with 7 bases matching TRBD2. The CDR3 is 18 amino acids. The germline gives CDR1 MNHGY, CDR2 SVAAGI. Losses at the gene ends were 5 bases for V and 7 bases for J; bases not matched to a gene: 23. This CDR3 is CASSAPGEGWLGTREQYF. CDR3 nucleotides: TGTGCCAGCAGTGCCCCGGGGGAGGGGTGGCTGGGGACTCGGGAGCAGTACTTC.

The sample holds a few counts of this clone. The V and J genes are TRBV6-1 and TRBJ1-5; possibly TRBD1 for D (6 bases). Germline V gene data show CDR1 as MNHNS and CDR2 as SASEGT. V was shortened by 7 bases and J by 3 bases, with 13 bases between the two germline ends. The CDR3 is 14 residues long. Here the CDR3 reads CASMDSSFNQPQHF. The CDR3 DNA reads as TGTGCCAGCATGGACAGTAGTTTCAATCAGCCCCAGCATTTT.

This clone appeared a few times. The chain links TRBV6-1 to TRBJ2-7; 10 bases match TRBD1. The V and J ends lost 7 bases and 3 bases, in that order; junction bases with no gene match: 6. The CDR3 is 14 amino acids. Germline lookup yields CDR1 MNHNS and CDR2 SASEGT. CDR3 sequence: CASIRGTGDYEQYF. CDR3 coding DNA: TGTGCCAGCATCCGAGGGACAGGGGACTACGAGCAGTACTTC.

The DNA for the CDR3 is TGCGCCAGCGGCCAGGGGGGCCCCACCGGGGAGCTGTTTTTT. This translates into CASGQGGPTGELFF. The J gene is TRBJ2-2, the V gene TRBV5-1; a weak D match, TRBD1 (7 bases). CDR1 is SGHRS, CDR2 YFSETQ, per germline. This CDR3 is built from 14 residues. V was trimmed by 7 bases and J by 4 bases, leaving 14 bases between them. The variable domain in full, with the rest retrieved from reference TRBV5-1 and TRBJ2-2, is KAGVTQTPRYLIKTRGQQVTLSCSPISGHRSVSWYQQTPGQGLQFLFEYFSETQRNKGNFPGRFSGRQFSNSRSEMNVSTLELGDSALYLCASGQGGPTGELFFGEGSRLTVL.

The chain carries TRBV7-2 and TRBJ2-3; TRBD1 matches 9 bases. CDR3 length equals 14 residues. Germline lookup yields CDR1 SGHTA and CDR2 FQGNSA. J was trimmed by 7 bases and V by 3 bases; bases with no gene match: 5. For the CDR3, the DNA is TGTGCCAGCAGCTTTACAGGGGGCGAGAATACGCAGTATTTT. This codes for CASSFTGGENTQYF.

The chain employs TRBV5-4 and TRBJ2-7, with D possibly TRBD2 on 6 matching bases. V was clipped by 4 bases and J by 0 bases, with 14 bases between them. CDR3 length: 15 residues. CDR1 is SGHNT and CDR2 is YYREEE in the germline V gene (reference sequence). CDR3 DNA sequence: TGTGCCAGCAGCCTTCCGGGACTGAGCTCCTACGAGCAGTACTTC. Protein product: CASSLPGLSSYEQYF.

The chain is built from TRBV7-9 and TRBJ2-2; weak D call: TRBD2 (5 bases). The V end lost 5 bases, the J end lost 0 bases, and 10 bases lay between the germline ends. Germline CDR1 SEHNR, CDR2 FQNEAQ (reference sequence). There are 15 residues in the CDR3. CDR3 nucleotides: TGTGCCAGCAGCCGAAGACTATCGAACACCGGGGAGCTGTTTTTT. Translation gives CASSRRLSNTGELFF.

The rearrangement uses TRBV13 and TRBJ2-3, with TRBD1 matching 12 bases. Germline CDR1 PRHDT, CDR2 FYEKMQ (reference sequence). The CDR3 length is 16 residues. V shed 2 bases, J shed 6 bases, and the junction held 6 bases outside the gene matches. DNA for the CDR3: TGTGCCAGCAGCTTAAAGGGGACAGGGGGCCCCGATACGCAGTATTTT. Translating gives CASSLKGTGGPDTQYF.

The chain uses TRBV28 and TRBJ2-1, with a possible D match to TRBD2 (5 bases). Germline V lookup: CDR1 MDHEN, CDR2 SYDVKM. The CDR3 loop spans 12 amino acids. V was shortened by 6 bases and J by 7 bases, with 10 bases between the two germline ends. DNA for the CDR3: TGTGCCAGCAGCTCCACTAGAAATGAGCAGTTCTTC. This gives the protein CASSSTRNEQFF.

This clone was counted only a few times. This chain connects TRBV27 to TRBJ1-1; D unclear. This CDR3 is built from 13 residues. Germline CDR1 and CDR2: MNHEY and SMNVEV (reference sequence). Trimming left V 0 bases short and J 7 bases short, with 9 bases between. Written as DNA, the CDR3 is TGTGCCAGCAGTTTATCGGCGGGGTGTGAAGCTTTCTTT. As protein: CASSLSAGCEAFF.

The J gene is TRBJ2-3, the V gene TRBV2; 7 bases agree with TRBD1. The V gene end was trimmed by 4 bases and the J gene end by 4 bases; junction bases not matched to a gene: 11. The CDR3 sequence is 16 residues long. Germline CDR1 SNHLY, CDR2 FYNNEI. CDR3 sequence: CASSVLDRVQADTQYF. CDR3 coding DNA: TGTGCCAGCAGTGTCCTAGACAGGGTTCAAGCAGATACGCAGTATTTT.

The V call is TRBV6-6, the J call TRBJ1-1; 11 nucleotides agree with TRBD1. V was pared by 2 bases and J by 4 bases, with 6 bases of the junction left unmatched. The CDR3 is 16 amino acids. Looked up from germline, CDR1 is MNHNY and CDR2 is SVGAGI (reference sequence). CDR3 nucleotides: TGTGCCAGCAGTTACCCCCAAGGGACAGGGGGCACTGAAGCTTTCTTT. It encodes CASSYPQGTGGTEAFF.

V usage is TRBV30 and J usage is TRBJ2-5, with a tentative D call TRBD1 (6 bases). The tail of the sequence fits TRBJ2-7 better, so the J call may be wrong. CDR1 GTSNPN and CDR2 SVGIG come from the germline V gene (reference sequence). This CDR3 has 16 residues. As DNA, the CDR3 is TGTGCCTGGAGTCAAATTTTCGGACAGATCTCCTACGAGCAGTACTTC. Encoded protein: CAWSQIFGQISYEQYF.

This chain links TRBV6-5 with TRBJ2-7, with 10 bases aligning to TRBD2. V shed 1 base and J 3 bases; nucleotides not matched to a gene: 6. Germline assignment: CDR1 MNHEY and CDR2 SVGAGI. The CDR3 consists of 16 residues. Here the CDR3 reads CASSYLSSGRNYEQYF. DNA for the CDR3: TGTGCCAGCAGTTACTTGTCTAGCGGGAGAAACTACGAGCAGTACTTC.

The V gene is TRBV11-2, the J gene TRBJ2-5, with D unresolved. The CDR3 has 14 amino acids. V was trimmed by 1 base and J by 0 bases, leaving 6 bases between them. Looked up from germline, CDR1 is SGHAT and CDR2 is FQNNGV. The CDR3 reads CASSLAAYQETQYF. The CDR3 DNA reads TGTGCCAGCAGCTTAGCAGCGTACCAAGAGACCCAGTACTTC. The full variable domain, rest sourced from reference TRBV11-2 and TRBJ2-5, is EAGVAQSPRYKIIEKRQSVAFWCNPISGHATLYWYQQILGQGPKLLIQFQNNGVVDDSQLPKDRFSAERLKGVDSTLKIQPAKLEDSAVYLCASSLAAYQETQYFGPGTRLLVL.

This clone was counted between two and nine times. The rearrangement joins TRBV27 to TRBJ1-3, with D uncertain. Trimming removed 3 bases from V and 2 bases from J, with 8 bases in between. The CDR3 extends over 14 amino acids. Germline CDR1 reads MNHEY; CDR2 reads SMNVEV (reference sequence). The CDR3 here is CASSFGAAGNTIYF. The CDR3, as DNA: TGTGCCAGCAGTTTCGGAGCAGCTGGAAACACCATATATTTT.

This chain uses TRBV28 with TRBJ1-4, with 8 nucleotides matching TRBD1. Germline CDR1 is MDHEN and CDR2 is SYDVKM. J lost 4 bases, V lost 6 bases, and 7 bases had no gene match. This CDR3 is 15 amino acids long. The CDR3 reads CASSSQGGYNEKLFF. CDR3 in DNA: TGTGCCAGCAGCTCACAGGGGGGGTATAATGAAAAACTGTTTTTT.

This rearrangement joins TRBV4-3 to TRBJ2-4, with 7 bases lining up with TRBD2. V was clipped by 0 bases and J by 2 bases; unmatched bases: 4. The CDR3 spans 16 residues. Germline lookup yields CDR1 LGHNA and CDR2 YSLEER. The chain's CDR3 is CASSQDRGGSKNIQYF. CDR3 DNA sequence: TGCGCCAGCAGCCAAGATAGGGGAGGGTCCAAAAACATTCAGTACTTC.

The chain couples TRBV14 to TRBJ2-3; TRBD2 is a possible D gene (6 bases). The CDR3 is 17 amino acids. V lost 0 bases, J lost 1 base, and 14 bases lay in between. The V gene's germline CDR1 is SGHDN and CDR2 FVKESK. The CDR3 spells CASSQEGGDYRTDTQYF. The CDR3 bases are TGTGCCAGCAGCCAAGAGGGAGGAGATTACCGCACAGATACGCAGTATTTT.

This clone was detected only a few times. The chain recombines TRBV30 with TRBJ1-1; 7 positions agree with TRBD1. CDR3 length equals 12 residues. After removal of 7 bases from V and 6 bases from J, the junction contained 8 bases not matched to a gene. Germline assignment: CDR1 GTSNPN and CDR2 SVGIG (reference sequence). In DNA, the CDR3 is TGTGCCTTATACAGGGGCCTGGCTGAAGCTTTCTTT. Its protein product is CALYRGLAEAFF.

The rearrangement joins TRBV11-3 to TRBJ2-3; D may be TRBD2 (7 bases). Trimming took off 5 bases at V and 5 bases at J, with 20 bases between the two ends. This CDR3 has 16 amino acids. The germline CDR1 and CDR2 sequences are SGHNT and YENEEA. The CDR3: CASSPGGGGTGDTQYF. DNA of the CDR3: TGTGCCAGCAGCCCCGGGGGCGGGGGCACCGGAGATACGCAGTATTTT. Complete variable domain (other parts from reference TRBV11-3 and TRBJ2-3): EAGVVQSPRYKIIEKKQPVAFWCNPISGHNTLYWYLQNLGQGPELLIRYENEEAVDDSQLPKDRFSAERLKGVDSTLKIQPAELGDSAVYLCASSPGGGGTGDTQYFGPGTRLTVL.

The genes are TRBV10-2 and TRBJ2-5; 12 bases agree with TRBD2. V shed 6 bases, J shed 1 base, and the junction held 6 bases outside the gene matches. The CDR3 is 16 amino acids. Germline V gene sequence: CDR1 WSHSY, CDR2 SAAADI. CDR3 loop: CASSWTSGEAQETQYF. In DNA form, the CDR3 reads TGCGCCAGCAGCTGGACTAGCGGGGAAGCCCAAGAGACCCAGTACTTC.

Concerning this clone: Other nucleotide sequences from this sample produce the same CDR3. For the CDR3, the DNA is TGCGCCAGCAGCTTAACGGGACAGGGCTACGAGCAGTACTTC. Residues: CASSLTGQGYEQYF. This chain joins TRBV5-1 and TRBJ2-7, with TRBD1 identical over 9 bases. The germline V gene has CDR1 SGHRS and CDR2 YFSETQ. V dropped 2 bases and J dropped 3; count of bases not matched to a gene: 3. There are 14 residues in the CDR3. Combining the CDR3 with reference TRBV5-1 and TRBJ2-7 gives the whole variable domain KAGVTQTPRYLIKTRGQQVTLSCSPISGHRSVSWYQQTPGQGLQFLFEYFSETQRNKGNFPGRFSGRQFSNSRSEMNVSTLELGDSALYLCASSLTGQGYEQYFGPGTRLTVT.

The chain combines TRBV9 with TRBJ2-7; TRBD1 is a possible D gene (6 bases). V dropped 4 bases and J dropped 2 bases, with 13 bases sitting between them. Per germline, CDR1 SGDLS and CDR2 YYNGEE. The CDR3 totals 14 residues. The CDR3 DNA follows: TGTGCCAGCAGCACAAGGACAGTCCCCTACGAGCAGTACTTC. It codes for CASSTRTVPYEQYF.